A selection of T cell receptor beta chains follows, all from one sample in a study of circulating and synovial CD4+ cells in juvenile arthritis. The data were produced by immunoSEQ multiplex PCR, yet TCRdb's version contains in-frame clones alone and is incomplete. The sample yields about 36,000 clones, 94% seen once. The material sequenced was CD4+ T cells from blood. The receptors stem from a human donor with juvenile idiopathic arthritis. The conserved cysteine and the conserved F or W are not part of the CDR3 here. Clone size is given for some rows only: seen once, a few or many times, or a class if the clone is expanded.

clone_size	v_call	cdr3_aa
.	TRBV2	ASSAGLAKNIQY
.	TRBV4-3	ASSQGNQGAGRAQY
.	TRBV7-2	ASSSPRTTYNSPLH
.	TRBV7-2	ASGTETNTGELF
.	TRBV4-3	ASSQEGRVHGYT
.	TRBV7-2	ASSLDGTGLYEQY
.	TRBV6-5	ASSYSLNQPQH
.	TRBV7-2	ASSLNRDTQY
.	TRBV4-1	ASSQGVGTEGYEQY
.	TRBV19	ASSIFGWNTEAF
.	TRBV10-3	AISDPLGGTGELF
.	TRBV27	ASRPSSGNTIY
.	TRBV5-4	ASSSDRASNSPLH
.	TRBV15	ATSGRTSGVTDTQY
.	TRBV18	ASHRGSEDTQY
.	TRBV18	ASSTGQYNSPLH
.	TRBV7-8	ASSLSFETGDQETQY
.	TRBV30	AWRTTHGYNEQF
.	TRBV7-8	ASSLGASGHNEQF
.	TRBV2	ASSDSGGGLKQTQY
.	TRBV29-1	SVQDSYQETQY
.	TRBV11-2	ASSLDFGLAGDYEQY
.	TRBV11-2	ASSFSEGYGYT
.	TRBV19	ASSIGIDSIYEQY
.	TRBV10-3	AISEVGGLSSYEQY
few	TRBV5-1	ASSLAGMDEKLF
once	TRBV7-3	ASSFTGSNTEAF
.	TRBV5-5	ASSLGGGETQY
.	TRBV7-9	AGDRGRVNTEAF
.	TRBV6-4	ASGEGSYNEQF
.	TRBV5-4	ASSLDRTYGYT
.	TRBV5-5	ASSFDLSDTEAF
.	TRBV7-8	ASSPSTTDTQY
.	TRBV19	ASSLKDRQGDTQY
.	TRBV20-1	SASTNQPQH
.	TRBV27	ASSSVLTVQETQY
.	TRBV4-3	ASSQEVLRAGEWETQY
.	TRBV20-1	SASTGDGYT
.	TRBV18	ASSLIKDRSGNTIY
.	TRBV5-1	ASSWGQGLTYEQY
.	TRBV7-2	ASSLGGGGTDTQY
once	TRBV7-6	ASSPAWDSYEQY
.	TRBV6-5	ASSVRGDTQY
.	TRBV2	ASRLAGQPEKLF
once	TRBV18	ASSPQRLMDRQGINYGYT
once	TRBV7-6	ASSLTQGPYEQY
.	TRBV25-1	ASSDDQFINSPLH
.	TRBV10-3	AIRIQGASNSPLH
once	TRBV19	ASRGGSAGAKNTGELF
.	TRBV6-5	ASSYRSGGYEQF
.	TRBV6-6	ASNPEGGYSNQPQH
.	TRBV6-4	ASSPTSGGKTQY
.	TRBV2	ASATEGVYEQY
.	TRBV4-3	ASSQGFRDRVRRRNQPQH
.	TRBV6-1	ASSEGGLGGSPLH
.	TRBV10-3	AISDIYRERNPEAF